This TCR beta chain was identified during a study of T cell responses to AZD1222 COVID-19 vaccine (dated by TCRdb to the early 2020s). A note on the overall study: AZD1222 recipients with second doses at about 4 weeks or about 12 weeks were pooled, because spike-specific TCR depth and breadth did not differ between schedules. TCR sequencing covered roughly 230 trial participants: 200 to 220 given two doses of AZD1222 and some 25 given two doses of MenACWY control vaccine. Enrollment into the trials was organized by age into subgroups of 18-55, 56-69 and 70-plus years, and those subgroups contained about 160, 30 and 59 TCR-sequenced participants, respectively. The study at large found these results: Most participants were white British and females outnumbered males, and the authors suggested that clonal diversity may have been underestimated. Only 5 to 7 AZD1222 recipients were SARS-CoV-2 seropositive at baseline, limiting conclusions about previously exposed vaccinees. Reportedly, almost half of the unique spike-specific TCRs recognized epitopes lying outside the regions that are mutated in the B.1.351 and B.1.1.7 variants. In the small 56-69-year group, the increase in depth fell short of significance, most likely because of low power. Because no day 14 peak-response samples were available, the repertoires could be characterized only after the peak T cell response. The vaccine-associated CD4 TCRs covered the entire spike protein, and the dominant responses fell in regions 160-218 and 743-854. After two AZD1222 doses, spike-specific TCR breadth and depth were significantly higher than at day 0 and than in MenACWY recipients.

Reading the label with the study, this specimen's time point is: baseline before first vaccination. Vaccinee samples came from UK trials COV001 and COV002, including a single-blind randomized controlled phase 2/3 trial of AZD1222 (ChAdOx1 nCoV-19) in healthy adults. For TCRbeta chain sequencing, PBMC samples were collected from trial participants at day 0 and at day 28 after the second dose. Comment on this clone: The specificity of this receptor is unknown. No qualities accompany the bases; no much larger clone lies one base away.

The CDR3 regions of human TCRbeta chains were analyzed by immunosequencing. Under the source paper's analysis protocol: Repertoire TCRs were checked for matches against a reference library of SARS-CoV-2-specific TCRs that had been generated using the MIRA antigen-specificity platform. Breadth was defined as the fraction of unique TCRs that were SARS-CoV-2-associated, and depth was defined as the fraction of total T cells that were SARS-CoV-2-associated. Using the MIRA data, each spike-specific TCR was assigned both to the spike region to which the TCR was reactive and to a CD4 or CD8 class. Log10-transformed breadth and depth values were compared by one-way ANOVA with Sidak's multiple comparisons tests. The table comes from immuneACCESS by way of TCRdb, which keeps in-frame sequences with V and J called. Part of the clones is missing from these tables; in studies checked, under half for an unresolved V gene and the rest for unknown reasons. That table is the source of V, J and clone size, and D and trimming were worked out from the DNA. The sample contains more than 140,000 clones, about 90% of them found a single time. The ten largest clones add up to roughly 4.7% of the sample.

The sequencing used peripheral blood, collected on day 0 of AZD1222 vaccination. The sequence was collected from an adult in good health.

The CDR3 amino acid sequence is: CASSYLRDSTWYEQYF. The sequenced DNA: TGTGCCAGCAGTTACCTCCGGGACTCAACATGGTACGAGCAGTACTTC. The sequence links TRBV6-5 to TRBJ2-7, with a tentative D gene TRBD2 over 6 matching bases. Including the terminal cysteine and phenylalanine, the CDR3 comprises 16 residues. Just CDR3 DNA is preserved here, 48 bases in frame from base 1. Taken from the germline V gene, the CDR1 and CDR2 loops are MNHEY and SVGAGI. Cut back by 2 bases and 4 bases, the V and J ends lie 18 bases apart.